These 8 T cell receptor beta chains share one sample of origin, sequenced in a study of response to subunit inactivated influenza vaccine. TCRdb fed the RT-PCR reads into MiXCR, producing one record per CDR3 protein. Of 650,000 to 800,000 distinct CDR3 sequences in the sample, roughly 13% are singletons; the top ten hold around 7%. This sample comprised PBMCs from blood, obtained approximately 15 days before vaccination. These receptors were taken from a man between 50 and 59 years old who received an inactivated influenza vaccine.

The CDR3 here is CASQTSGGPPYNEQFF. CDR3 in DNA: TGTGCCAGCCAGACTAGCGGGGGGCCGCCTTACAATGAGCAGTTCTTC. The J gene is TRBJ2-1, the V gene TRBV5-6; 13 nucleotides line up with TRBD2. Trimming at V came to 7 bases and at J to 4 bases, leaving 8 bases not matched to a gene. From germline, CDR1 is SGHDT and CDR2 YYEEEE. There are 16 residues in the CDR3.

A few counts support this clonotype. The CDR3 DNA reads TGTGCCACCAGGCAAGTCTTAAATCAGCCCCAGCATTTT. Translation gives CATRQVLNQPQHF. This sequence joins TRBV15 and TRBJ1-5; D unclear. Germline V lookup: CDR1 LNHNV, CDR2 YYDKDF (reference sequence). The CDR3 is 13 residues long. The ends were cut back, 6 bases at V and 4 bases at J, with 10 bases in the middle.

This clonotype was counted ten times or more. The CDR3 is CASSPYLDYEQYF. In nucleotides, the CDR3 is TGCGCCAGCAGCCCATACTTAGACTACGAGCAGTACTTC. This chain connects TRBV4-3 to TRBJ2-7; D call uncertain. V shed 4 bases and J shed 3 bases, with 10 bases lying between them. The CDR3 has 13 amino acids. In germline, CDR1 is LGHNA, CDR2 YSLEER.

A few counts support this clonotype. The chain recombines TRBV29-1 with TRBJ2-7; possibly TRBD2 for D (5 bases). Germline CDR1 is SQVTM and CDR2 is ANQGSEA. The V and J ends lost 5 bases and 1 base respectively, with 12 bases between them. This CDR3 is 13 amino acids long. The CDR3 nucleotides read TGCAGCGTTTCCGGAGGCTCATCCTACGAGCAGTACTTC. This translates into CSVSGGSSYEQYF.

There are a few counts of this clonotype. The V gene is TRBV20-1, the J gene TRBJ2-7; D gene uncertain. V was clipped by 5 bases and J by 2 bases, with 13 bases between them. The V gene's germline CDR1 is DFQATT and CDR2 SNEGSKA (reference sequence). The CDR3 is made up of 13 amino acids. CDR3 nucleotide sequence: TGCAGTGCTTCGAAACCTTCCACCTACGAGCAGTACTTC. It is translated as CSASKPSTYEQYF.

Many counts were recorded for this clonotype. The J gene is TRBJ1-1, the V gene TRBV29-1; D remains ambiguous. The CDR3 covers 12 residues. Germline-derived CDR1 and CDR2 are SQVTM and ANQGSEA. Trimming cost V 4 bases and J 2 bases, with 8 bases left between them. The CDR3 sequence: CSVGGINTEAFF. CDR3 in DNA: TGCAGCGTTGGCGGTATAAACACTGAAGCTTTCTTT.

This clonotype was seen a few times. This rearrangement joins TRBV12-3 or TRBV12-4 to TRBJ1-6; no firm D call. This CDR3 has 14 residues. Trimming stripped 3 bases from V and 8 bases from J, with 11 bases between. The CDR3 is CASSFGGKDSPLHF. The CDR3 DNA reads as TGTGCCAGCAGTTTTGGTGGGAAGGATTCACCCCTCCACTTT.

In regard to this clonotype: Compared with germline, one end of the junction differs, possibly owing to a read error. The rearrangement links TRBV11-2 to TRBJ2-5; D remains unclear. The CDR3 consists of 12 residues. The germline CDR1 and CDR2 sequences are SGHAT and FQNNGV. The CDR3 region is CASSLDGLTQCF. The CDR3 bases are TGTGCCAGCAGCTTAGACGGATTAACCCAGTGCTTC.